Described below is a single T cell receptor beta chain sequence and its context. Its matching antigen is unknown. Method: immunoSEQ multiplex PCR; TCRdb's copy keeps in-frame clones and lacks some. The sample yields 60,000 to 75,000 clones, over 60% seen once. This specimen belongs to a study of radiation and T cells in renal cell carcinoma. Study results and limitations: Top tumor clonotypes rose in blood 2 weeks post-radiation, then contracted.

V was clipped by 5 bases and J by 1 base, with 11 bases between them. CDR1 and CDR2 from the germline V gene are LNHDA and SQIVND (reference sequence). The CDR3 consists of 14 residues. The time point: blood 4 weeks post-SBRT, at nephrectomy. Treatment here: 15 Gy SBRT to primary tumor, nephrectomy 4 weeks later. Nephrectomy followed 15 Gy stereotactic body radiation by 4 weeks. Blood was sampled at baseline, 2 weeks and 4 weeks after SBRT. The patient's renal cell carcinoma had clear cell pathology. The rearrangement links TRBV19 to TRBJ1-1; D is unresolved. The sequencing used blood, collected from a patient whose treatment included radiotherapy and nephrectomy. The sequence was obtained from a man in his 60s with renal cell carcinoma. The CDR3 DNA reads as TGTGCCAGTAGTCCTTGGCGGACGAACACTGAAGCTTTCTTT. This gives the protein CASSPWRTNTEAFF.